The rows below give T cell receptor beta chains drawn from one sample of a study of blood T cell repertoires in COVID-19. Here immunoSEQ multiplex PCR was the method, and the copy in TCRdb shows in-frame clones only, minus some. The data show about 150,000 clones, with around 90% seen just once and 0.45% to 0.65% held by the top ten. Sequencing was performed on peripheral blood. Receptor source: a man in his forties or fifties with acute or convalescent COVID-19. Each CDR3 is given with its conserved first and last residue. Each record gives: V gene, D gene, J gene, clone size, CDR3 protein, CDR3 DNA. A D gene is named only where the DNA matches it firmly. Rows may omit the clone size; those that give it use once, few, many or a size class.

TRBV15,-,TRBJ1-2,-,CATSMGGDNYGYTF,TGTGCCACCAGTATGGGGGGAGATAACTATGGCTACACCTTC
TRBV7-9,-,TRBJ2-7,-,CASTDPESPYEQYF,TGTGCCAGCACCGATCCTGAGTCGCCCTACGAGCAGTACTTC
TRBV6-1,TRBD2,TRBJ2-5,-,CASSEDSGHSQETQYF,TGTGCCAGCAGTGAAGATAGCGGGCACAGCCAAGAGACCCAGTACTTC
TRBV7-9,-,TRBJ1-6,-,CASSDKGGGPYNSPLHF,TGTGCCAGCAGCGACAAGGGGGGGGGTCCCTATAATTCACCCCTCCACTTT
TRBV7-9,-,TRBJ1-1,-,CASTAGNTEAFF,TGTGCCAGCACGGCAGGGAACACTGAAGCTTTCTTT
TRBV7-3,-,TRBJ2-3,-,CASSPGQERGTDTQYF,TGTGCCAGCAGCCCCGGGCAGGAGAGGGGCACAGATACGCAGTATTTT
TRBV6-5,-,TRBJ1-1,-,CASSPGSGAFF,TGTGCCAGCAGCCCCGGGTCTGGAGCTTTCTTT
TRBV6-5,-,TRBJ1-4,-,CASRSRVLGGELFF,TGTGCCAGCAGATCCAGGGTTTTGGGGGGGGAACTGTTTTTT
TRBV5-6,-,TRBJ1-4,-,CASRRQGSEKLFF,TGTGCCAGCAGGCGGCAGGGGAGTGAAAAACTGTTTTTT
TRBV5-4,-,TRBJ1-1,-,CASSPLGGNTEAFF,TGTGCCAGCAGCCCCCTGGGGGGGAACACTGAAGCTTTCTTT
TRBV6-5,TRBD1,TRBJ1-1,-,CASRHRGRTEAFF,TGTGCCAGCAGACACAGGGGGCGTACTGAAGCTTTCTTT
TRBV27,-,TRBJ2-6,-,CASSPFVRSGANVLTF,TGTGCCAGCAGTCCCTTTGTCCGCTCTGGGGCCAACGTCCTGACTTTC
TRBV28,TRBD2,TRBJ2-1,-,CASRTSGDALNEQFF,TGTGCCAGCAGGACTAGCGGGGACGCTTTAAATGAGCAGTTCTTC
TRBV28,-,TRBJ1-2,-,CASSLPGASNYGYTF,TGTGCCAGCAGTCTCCCTGGAGCTTCTAACTATGGCTACACCTTC
TRBV7-8,-,TRBJ1-1,-,CASSSQRLVGEAFF,TGTGCCAGCAGCTCTCAAAGACTAGTAGGTGAAGCTTTCTTT
TRBV7-2,-,TRBJ1-2,-,CASSLVDRINYGYTF,TGTGCCAGCAGCTTAGTTGACAGGATTAACTATGGCTACACCTTC
TRBV5-1,TRBD1,TRBJ1-6,-,CASSKGQGNSPLHF,TGCGCCAGCAGCAAAGGACAGGGAAATTCACCCCTCCACTTT
TRBV19,-,TRBJ1-2,few,CASKERTAPNYGYTF,TGTGCCAGTAAGGAAAGGACAGCTCCTAACTATGGCTACACCTTC
TRBV6-1,-,TRBJ2-7,-,CASSEGRTYEQYF,TGTGCCAGCAGTGAAGGCAGAACCTACGAGCAGTACTTC
TRBV10-3,-,TRBJ2-1,-,CAISESGQGAYEQFF,TGTGCCATCAGTGAGTCAGGCCAAGGGGCATATGAGCAGTTCTTC
TRBV19,TRBD1,TRBJ1-2,-,CASKTGDRWRGYTF,TGTGCCAGTAAGACAGGGGATCGATGGAGGGGCTACACCTTC
TRBV7-8,-,TRBJ1-5,-,CASSLGDQPQHF,TGTGCCAGCAGCTTGGGAGATCAGCCCCAGCATTTT
TRBV6-6,TRBD1,TRBJ1-5,-,CASSYGDRNQPQHF,TGTGCCAGCAGTTACGGGGACAGGAATCAGCCCCAGCATTTT
TRBV15,TRBD2,TRBJ2-3,-,CATSDRLAPATDTQYF,TGTGCCACCAGCGACCGACTAGCGCCGGCCACAGATACGCAGTATTTT
TRBV18,-,TRBJ1-4,-,CASSSQGQLNEKLFF,TGTGCCAGCTCAAGCCAGGGGCAGTTAAATGAAAAACTGTTTTTT
TRBV19,TRBD2,TRBJ2-3,-,CASSIKGLAGHTDTQYF,TGTGCCAGTAGTATTAAAGGACTAGCGGGGCACACAGATACGCAGTATTTT
TRBV6-5,TRBD1,TRBJ1-4,-,CASRTGGGEKLFF,TGTGCCAGCAGAACAGGGGGTGGAGAAAAACTGTTTTTT
TRBV4-2,TRBD1,TRBJ1-1,-,CASSHRDRGGRSTEAFF,TGTGCCAGCAGCCACCGGGACAGGGGAGGGAGGAGCACTGAAGCTTTCTTT
TRBV25-1,-,TRBJ2-2,-,CASSEFQGTGELFF,TGTGCCAGCAGTGAATTCCAGGGCACCGGGGAGCTGTTTTTT
TRBV28,-,TRBJ1-4,-,CASSPLGQGPEEKLFF,TGTGCCAGCAGTCCCCTCGGGCAGGGGCCTGAGGAAAAACTGTTTTTT
TRBV28,TRBD1,TRBJ2-7,-,CASSLDRGLSYEQYF,TGTGCCAGCAGTCTCGACAGGGGGTTATCCTACGAGCAGTACTTC
TRBV6-6,TRBD2,TRBJ2-1,-,CASRFGTRVYNEQFF,TGTGCCAGCAGATTCGGGACTAGAGTCTACAATGAGCAGTTCTTC
TRBV6-2/TRBV6-3,-,TRBJ1-1,-,CASSRVENTEAFF,TGTGCCAGCAGTCGGGTAGAGAACACTGAAGCTTTCTTT
TRBV9,TRBD2,TRBJ2-1,-,CASSTPAGGWNEQFF,TGTGCCAGCAGCACTCCAGCGGGAGGGTGGAATGAGCAGTTCTTC
TRBV19,TRBD1,TRBJ2-3,-,CASSTRDRYTDTQYF,TGTGCCAGTAGTACCCGGGACAGATACACAGATACGCAGTATTTT
TRBV28,-,TRBJ2-7,-,CASSKGTSYEQYF,TGTGCCAGCAGCAAGGGGACTTCCTACGAGCAGTACTTC
TRBV6-1,TRBD1,TRBJ1-5,-,CASSGGQGPRGNQPQHF,TGTGCCAGCAGTGGAGGACAGGGGCCCCGGGGCAATCAGCCCCAGCATTTT
TRBV24-1,-,TRBJ1-3,-,CATSDSRSRVGNTIYF,TGTGCCACCAGTGATTCGAGAAGTCGTGTGGGAAACACCATATATTTT
TRBV19,TRBD1,TRBJ1-6,-,CASSFSGAGTVNSPLHF,TGTGCCAGTAGTTTTTCGGGGGCCGGGACAGTGAATTCACCCCTCCACTTT
TRBV6-4,-,TRBJ2-2,-,CASSSDWNTGELFF,TGTGCCAGCAGCTCAGACTGGAACACCGGGGAGCTGTTTTTT
TRBV12-3/TRBV12-4,-,TRBJ2-2,once,CASSLGVAGELFF,TGTGCCAGCAGTTTAGGAGTGGCCGGGGAGCTGTTTTTT
TRBV5-1,TRBD1,TRBJ1-5,-,CASSVQGPPQPQHF,TGCGCCAGCAGCGTACAGGGGCCCCCTCAGCCCCAGCATTTT
TRBV2,-,TRBJ1-2,-,CASSDYIIPGFGYTF,TGTGCCAGCAGTGATTACATTATCCCAGGGTTTGGCTACACCTTC
TRBV18,TRBD1,TRBJ2-5,-,CASSLYRGETQYF,TGTGCCAGCTCACTATACAGGGGTGAGACCCAGTACTTC
TRBV10-3,TRBD1,TRBJ2-3,-,CAISYLQGDTDTQYF,TGTGCCATCAGTTACCTCCAGGGGGACACAGATACGCAGTATTTT
TRBV7-6,TRBD1,TRBJ1-4,once,CASSFRGGAANEKLFF,TGTGCCAGCAGCTTTAGAGGGGGCGCGGCTAATGAAAAACTGTTTTTT
TRBV19,-,TRBJ1-5,-,CASSIRPGYQPQHF,TGTGCCAGTAGTATTCGCCCAGGATATCAGCCCCAGCATTTT
TRBV7-9,TRBD1,TRBJ1-2,-,CASSAPRTGLGPYGYTF,TGTGCCAGCAGCGCCCCTCGGACAGGGCTCGGCCCCTATGGCTACACCTTC
TRBV9,-,TRBJ2-3,-,CASSVAGGSPDTQYF,TGTGCCAGCAGCGTAGCGGGGGGCTCTCCAGATACGCAGTATTTT
TRBV19,-,TRBJ1-1,-,CASSLWDKNTEAFF,TGTGCCAGTAGCCTCTGGGACAAGAACACTGAAGCTTTCTTT
TRBV7-2,TRBD2,TRBJ2-7,-,CASSSPGGGRTYEQYF,TGTGCCAGCAGCTCGCCGGGAGGCGGGAGAACCTACGAGCAGTACTTC